The sequence of this T cell receptor (beta chain) was determined in a study of blood T cell repertoires in COVID-19. Overall study: Some COVID-19 samples were acute and others convalescent; all came from the United States, Italy and Spain. From T cells, B-cell-depleted T cells, or PBMCs came the material, which was cDNA or gDNA.

One Seattle source followed patients from active infection through their disease course. Germline CDR1 reads SGDLS; CDR2 reads YYNGEE. The CDR3 is made up of 17 amino acids. Unmatched junction bases numbered 8, after V lost 3 bases and J lost 1 base. In the original workflow: Reference gene primers were amplified, and this amplification served to estimate nucleated cell counts. Sequenced by immunoSEQ multiplex PCR; TCRdb stores in-frame clones only, minus some. V, J and clone size derive from that table, while D and trimming were established from the DNA sequence. Of under 200,000 clones listed, 70% to 90% are singletons.

The chain couples TRBV9 to TRBJ1-3; TRBD1 matches 9 bases. Specimen: peripheral blood. The source is a man between 60 and 70 years old with COVID-19, enrolled during active disease. The CDR3 region is CASSASRDRVSGNTIYF. CDR3 nucleotides: TGTGCCAGCAGCGCGTCCCGGGACAGGGTGTCTGGAAACACCATATATTTT.